Given below is one TCR beta chain in context. The data stem from a study of T cells in Graves' hyperthyroidism and ophthalmopathy. Whole-study context: Peripheral blood sampling occurred at initial diagnosis, before any treatment.

Those patients with uncontrolled infection, other autoimmune disease, pregnancy or lactation were excluded. Germline V CDR1 and CDR2: MDHEN, SYDVKM. Deletions cut 6 bases from V and 2 bases from J, with 11 bases between. The CDR3 has 13 amino acids. Amplification yielded TCR beta CDR3 regions, with RNA transcripts as the source. A set of HTBI primers served as the primers for a first-round RT-PCR of the TCR CDR3. TCRdb used MiXCR to reprocess the multiplex PCR reads, holding one entry per CDR3 protein. The profile shows around 350,000 distinct CDR3 sequences, approximately 20% of them singletons. The sequence was obtained from a woman between 18 and 29 years old with Graves' hyperthyroidism. What was sequenced was blood. The chain links TRBV28 to TRBJ2-7, with a weak D call TRBD2 (5 bases). The CDR3 sequence: CASSGLYTYEQYF. CDR3 DNA sequence: TGTGCCAGCAGCGGACTTTATACCTACGAGCAGTACTTC.